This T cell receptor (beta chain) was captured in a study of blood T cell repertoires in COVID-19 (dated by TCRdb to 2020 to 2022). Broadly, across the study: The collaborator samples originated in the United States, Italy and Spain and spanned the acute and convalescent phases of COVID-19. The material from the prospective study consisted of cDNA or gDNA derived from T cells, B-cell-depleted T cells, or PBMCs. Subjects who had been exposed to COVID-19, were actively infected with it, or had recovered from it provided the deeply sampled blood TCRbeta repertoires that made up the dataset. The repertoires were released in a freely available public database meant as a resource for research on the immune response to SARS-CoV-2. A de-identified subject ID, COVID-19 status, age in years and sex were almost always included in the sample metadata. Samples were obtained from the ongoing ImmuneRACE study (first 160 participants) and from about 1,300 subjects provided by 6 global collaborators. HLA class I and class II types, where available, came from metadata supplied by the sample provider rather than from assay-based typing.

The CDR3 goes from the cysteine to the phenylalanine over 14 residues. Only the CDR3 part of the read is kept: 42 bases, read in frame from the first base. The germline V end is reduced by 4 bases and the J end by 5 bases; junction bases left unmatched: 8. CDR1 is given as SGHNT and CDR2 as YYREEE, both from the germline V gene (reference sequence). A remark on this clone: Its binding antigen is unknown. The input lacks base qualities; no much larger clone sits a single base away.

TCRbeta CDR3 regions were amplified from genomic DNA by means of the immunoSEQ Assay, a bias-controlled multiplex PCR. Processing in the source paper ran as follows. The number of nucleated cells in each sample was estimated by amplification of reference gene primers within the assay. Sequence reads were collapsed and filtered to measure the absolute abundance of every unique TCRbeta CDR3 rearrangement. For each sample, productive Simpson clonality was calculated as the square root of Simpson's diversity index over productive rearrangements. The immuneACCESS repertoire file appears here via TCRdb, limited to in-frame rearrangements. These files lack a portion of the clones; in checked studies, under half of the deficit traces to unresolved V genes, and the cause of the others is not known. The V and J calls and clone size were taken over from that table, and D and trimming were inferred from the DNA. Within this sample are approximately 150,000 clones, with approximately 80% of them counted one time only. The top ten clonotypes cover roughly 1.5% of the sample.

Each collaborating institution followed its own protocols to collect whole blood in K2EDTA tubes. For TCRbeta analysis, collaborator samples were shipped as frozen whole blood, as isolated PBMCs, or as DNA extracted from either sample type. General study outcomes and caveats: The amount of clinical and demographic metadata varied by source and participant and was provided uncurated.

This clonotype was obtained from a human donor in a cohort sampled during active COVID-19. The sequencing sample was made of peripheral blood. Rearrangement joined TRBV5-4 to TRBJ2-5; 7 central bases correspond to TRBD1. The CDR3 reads CASSPRQGSETQYF. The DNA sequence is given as TGTGCCAGCAGCCCGCGACAGGGCTCGGAGACCCAGTACTTC.